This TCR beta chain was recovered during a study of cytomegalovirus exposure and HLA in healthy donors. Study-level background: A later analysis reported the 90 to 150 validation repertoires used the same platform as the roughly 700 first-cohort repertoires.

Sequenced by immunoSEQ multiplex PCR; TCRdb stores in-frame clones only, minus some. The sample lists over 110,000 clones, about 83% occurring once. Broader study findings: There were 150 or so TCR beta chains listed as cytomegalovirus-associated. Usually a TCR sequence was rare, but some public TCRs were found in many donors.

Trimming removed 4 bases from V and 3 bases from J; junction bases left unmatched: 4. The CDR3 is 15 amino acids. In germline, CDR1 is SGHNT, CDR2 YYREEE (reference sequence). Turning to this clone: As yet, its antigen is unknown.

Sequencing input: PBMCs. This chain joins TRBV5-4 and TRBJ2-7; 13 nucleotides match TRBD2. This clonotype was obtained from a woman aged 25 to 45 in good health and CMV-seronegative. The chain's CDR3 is CASSLTSGGDYEQYF. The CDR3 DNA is TGTGCCAGCAGCCTTACTAGCGGGGGGGACTACGAGCAGTACTTC. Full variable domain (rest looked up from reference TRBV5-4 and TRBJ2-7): ETGVTQSPTHLIKTRGQQVTLRCSSQSGHNTVSWYQQALGQGPQFIFQYYREEENGRGNFPPRFSGLQFPNYSSELNVNALELDDSALYLCASSLTSGGDYEQYFGPGTRLTVT.